This is a list of T cell receptor beta chains from one sample in a study of technical replicates of blood from four donors. Clones were sequenced by immunoSEQ multiplex PCR, and TCRdb holds only the in-frame ones, with some missing. This table has about 12,000 clones, 85% to 95% appearing once. The sample taken for sequencing was PBMCs. The receptors come from a human donor in good health. Each CDR3 is given with its conserved first and last residue. A D gene is named only where the DNA matches it firmly. Some rows mark clone size as missing; the rest say once, few, many or name a class of expanded clone.

j_call: TRBJ2-1; clone_size: -; d_call: -; v_call: TRBV11-3; cdr3_aa: CASSLQGASYNEQFF; cdr3_nt: TGTGCCAGCAGTCTACAGGGAGCGTCCTACAATGAGCAGTTCTTC
j_call: TRBJ1-1; clone_size: -; d_call: -; v_call: TRBV30; cdr3_aa: CAWKAGRANTEAFF; cdr3_nt: TGTGCCTGGAAAGCTGGCAGGGCGAACACTGAAGCTTTCTTT
j_call: TRBJ2-5; clone_size: -; d_call: -; v_call: TRBV7-3; cdr3_aa: CASSYQGGQETQYF; cdr3_nt: TGTGCCAGCAGCTACCAGGGAGGTCAAGAGACCCAGTACTTC
j_call: TRBJ2-2; clone_size: -; d_call: TRBD2; v_call: TRBV5-1; cdr3_aa: CASSPGGTAGELFF; cdr3_nt: TGCGCCAGCAGCCCGGGGGGGACGGCCGGGGAGCTGTTTTTT
j_call: TRBJ2-4; clone_size: -; d_call: TRBD2; v_call: TRBV5-1; cdr3_aa: CASSLRAGDIQYF; cdr3_nt: TGCGCCAGCAGCTTACGAGCGGGAGACATTCAGTACTTC
j_call: TRBJ1-2; clone_size: -; d_call: TRBD1; v_call: TRBV4-2; cdr3_aa: CASSQVDRGEGYGYTF; cdr3_nt: TGTGCCAGCAGCCAAGTTGACAGGGGAGAGGGCTATGGCTACACCTTC
j_call: TRBJ2-1; clone_size: -; d_call: TRBD2; v_call: TRBV19; cdr3_aa: CASRIAGGGGEQFF; cdr3_nt: TGTGCCAGCAGGATAGCGGGAGGAGGGGGTGAGCAGTTCTTC
j_call: TRBJ1-5; clone_size: -; d_call: TRBD1; v_call: TRBV6-1; cdr3_aa: CASSKSTGIMHF; cdr3_nt: TGTGCCAGCAGTAAATCGACAGGGATAATGCATTTT
j_call: TRBJ2-7; clone_size: -; d_call: TRBD2; v_call: TRBV27; cdr3_aa: CASSLAGGTYEQYF; cdr3_nt: TGTGCCAGCAGTCTAGCGGGAGGTACCTACGAGCAGTACTTC
j_call: TRBJ1-2; clone_size: -; d_call: -; v_call: TRBV18; cdr3_aa: CASSPNSNYGYTF; cdr3_nt: TGTGCCAGCTCACCAAACAGTAACTATGGCTACACCTTC
j_call: TRBJ1-3; clone_size: -; d_call: TRBD1; v_call: TRBV28; cdr3_aa: CASSLRDRYF; cdr3_nt: TGTGCCAGCAGTTTACGGGACAGATATTTT
j_call: TRBJ2-1; clone_size: -; d_call: -; v_call: TRBV5-4; cdr3_aa: CASSFQTYLNEQFF; cdr3_nt: TGTGCCAGCAGCTTTCAGACTTACCTTAATGAGCAGTTCTTC
j_call: TRBJ1-5; clone_size: -; d_call: TRBD1; v_call: TRBV27; cdr3_aa: CASMEGAGQPQHF; cdr3_nt: TGTGCCAGCATGGAGGGGGCAGGTCAGCCCCAGCATTTT
j_call: TRBJ2-1; clone_size: -; d_call: TRBD2; v_call: TRBV5-1; cdr3_aa: CASSPLAGALSSYNEQFF; cdr3_nt: TGCGCCAGCAGCCCACTAGCGGGGGCATTGAGCTCCTACAATGAGCAGTTCTTC
j_call: TRBJ2-1; clone_size: -; d_call: TRBD2; v_call: TRBV10-2; cdr3_aa: CASSVAGGGNEQFF; cdr3_nt: TGCGCCAGCAGTGTTGCGGGGGGGGGCAATGAGCAGTTCTTC
j_call: TRBJ2-2; clone_size: -; d_call: TRBD2; v_call: TRBV5-4; cdr3_aa: CASSTETSGPPGGELFF; cdr3_nt: TGTGCCAGCAGCACCGAAACTAGCGGCCCACCGGGCGGGGAGCTGTTTTTT
j_call: TRBJ2-7; clone_size: few; d_call: TRBD1; v_call: TRBV27; cdr3_aa: CASSPRTGTYEQYF; cdr3_nt: TGTGCCAGCAGTCCCCGGACAGGGACCTACGAGCAGTACTTC
j_call: TRBJ1-5; clone_size: -; d_call: TRBD1; v_call: TRBV6-5; cdr3_aa: CASSGQGDQPQHF; cdr3_nt: TGTGCCAGCAGTGGACAGGGGGACCAGCCCCAGCATTTT
j_call: TRBJ2-7; clone_size: -; d_call: TRBD1; v_call: TRBV6-5; cdr3_aa: CASSYSPQGNHEQYF; cdr3_nt: TGTGCCAGCAGTTACTCGCCACAGGGGAACCACGAGCAGTACTTC
j_call: TRBJ2-2; clone_size: -; d_call: -; v_call: TRBV7-2; cdr3_aa: CASSLVAGQNTGELFF; cdr3_nt: TGTGCCAGCAGCTTAGTCGCGGGTCAGAACACCGGGGAGCTGTTTTTT
j_call: TRBJ1-2; clone_size: -; d_call: -; v_call: TRBV6-4; cdr3_aa: CANGEPFGIVYTF; cdr3_nt: TGTGCCAATGGGGAGCCCTTCGGTATCGTCTACACCTTC
j_call: TRBJ1-5; clone_size: -; d_call: -; v_call: TRBV6-1; cdr3_aa: CASIKQENQPQHF; cdr3_nt: TGTGCCAGCATTAAACAGGAGAATCAGCCCCAGCATTTT
j_call: TRBJ1-2; clone_size: -; d_call: -; v_call: TRBV5-1; cdr3_aa: CASSPPGDYGYTF; cdr3_nt: TGCGCCAGCAGCCCCCCAGGGGACTATGGCTACACCTTC
j_call: TRBJ1-1; clone_size: -; d_call: TRBD1; v_call: TRBV9; cdr3_aa: CASSVASGGNTEAFF; cdr3_nt: TGTGCCAGCAGCGTAGCGTCAGGGGGGAACACTGAAGCTTTCTTT
j_call: TRBJ2-7; clone_size: -; d_call: TRBD2; v_call: TRBV11-3; cdr3_aa: CASSLDSTSSGEQYF; cdr3_nt: TGTGCCAGCAGCTTAGATTCGACTAGCAGCGGCGAGCAGTACTTC
j_call: TRBJ2-5; clone_size: -; d_call: TRBD1; v_call: TRBV5-1; cdr3_aa: CASSGTGQGRETQYF; cdr3_nt: TGCGCCAGCAGCGGAACGGGACAGGGGAGAGAGACCCAGTACTTC
j_call: TRBJ2-7; clone_size: -; d_call: -; v_call: TRBV9; cdr3_aa: CASSPSPTWRSYEQYF; cdr3_nt: TGTGCCAGCAGCCCGAGTCCGACTTGGAGATCCTACGAGCAGTACTTC
j_call: TRBJ2-7; clone_size: -; d_call: -; v_call: TRBV7-9; cdr3_aa: CASSSDNPPYEQYF; cdr3_nt: TGTGCCAGCAGCTCGGACAACCCCCCTTACGAGCAGTACTTC
j_call: TRBJ2-7; clone_size: -; d_call: TRBD1; v_call: TRBV29-1; cdr3_aa: CSVVGQGATYEQYF; cdr3_nt: TGCAGCGTCGTGGGACAGGGGGCCACCTACGAGCAGTACTTC
j_call: TRBJ1-1; clone_size: -; d_call: TRBD1; v_call: TRBV5-5; cdr3_aa: CASSRKWGQATLLPNTEAFF; cdr3_nt: TGTGCCAGCAGCCGAAAATGGGGACAGGCGACACTACTTCCGAACACTGAAGCTTTCTTT
j_call: TRBJ2-3; clone_size: -; d_call: -; v_call: TRBV7-6; cdr3_aa: CASSPMDIAATDTQYF; cdr3_nt: TGTGCCAGCAGCCCAATGGATATAGCAGCCACAGATACGCAGTATTTT
j_call: TRBJ2-1; clone_size: -; d_call: TRBD2; v_call: TRBV6-1; cdr3_aa: CASSAAGGERGEQFF; cdr3_nt: TGTGCCAGCAGTGCGGCGGGAGGGGAGAGGGGTGAGCAGTTCTTC
j_call: TRBJ2-7; clone_size: -; d_call: -; v_call: TRBV5-1; cdr3_aa: CASSLAGPTSNEQYF; cdr3_nt: TGCGCCAGCAGCTTGGCCGGTCCGACTAGTAACGAGCAGTACTTC
j_call: TRBJ2-6; clone_size: -; d_call: -; v_call: TRBV9; cdr3_aa: CASSRGSGSGANVLTF; cdr3_nt: TGTGCCAGCAGCCGAGGGTCTGGCTCTGGGGCCAACGTCCTGACTTTC
j_call: TRBJ2-1; clone_size: -; d_call: TRBD2; v_call: TRBV10-1; cdr3_aa: CASSGGAGGRDEQFF; cdr3_nt: TGCGCCAGCAGTGGAGGAGCGGGAGGGCGGGATGAGCAGTTCTTC
j_call: TRBJ2-1; clone_size: -; d_call: TRBD2; v_call: TRBV5-6; cdr3_aa: CASIKRQGTSGRYNEQFF; cdr3_nt: TGTGCCAGCATAAAACGACAGGGGACTAGCGGACGCTACAATGAGCAGTTCTTC
j_call: TRBJ2-7; clone_size: -; d_call: TRBD1; v_call: TRBV11-2; cdr3_aa: CASSSFKTGGGYEQYF; cdr3_nt: TGTGCCAGCAGCTCCTTCAAGACAGGGGGTGGCTACGAGCAGTACTTC
j_call: TRBJ2-6; clone_size: -; d_call: TRBD1; v_call: TRBV19; cdr3_aa: CASRGDRRPGANVLTF; cdr3_nt: TGTGCCAGTAGGGGGGACAGGAGGCCCGGGGCCAACGTCCTGACTTTC
j_call: TRBJ2-7; clone_size: -; d_call: TRBD1; v_call: TRBV27; cdr3_aa: CASGSRQGSYEQYF; cdr3_nt: TGTGCCAGCGGCTCGAGACAGGGATCCTACGAGCAGTACTTC
j_call: TRBJ2-3; clone_size: -; d_call: -; v_call: TRBV5-1; cdr3_aa: CASSPPSGTGGDTQYF; cdr3_nt: TGCGCCAGCAGCCCGCCCAGCGGGACAGGAGGAGATACGCAGTATTTT
j_call: TRBJ2-7; clone_size: once; d_call: -; v_call: TRBV30; cdr3_aa: CAWSVGGSSYEQYF; cdr3_nt: TGTGCCTGGAGTGTTGGGGGGAGCTCCTACGAGCAGTACTTC
j_call: TRBJ2-7; clone_size: -; d_call: -; v_call: TRBV28; cdr3_aa: CASSAIYEQYF; cdr3_nt: TGTGCCAGCAGCGCGATCTACGAGCAGTACTTC
j_call: TRBJ1-2; clone_size: -; d_call: TRBD1; v_call: TRBV6-1; cdr3_aa: CASSPGTDNYGYTF; cdr3_nt: TGTGCCAGCAGTCCCGGGACAGATAACTATGGCTACACCTTC
j_call: TRBJ1-5; clone_size: once; d_call: -; v_call: TRBV30; cdr3_aa: CAWSTGQPNQPQHF; cdr3_nt: TGTGCCTGGAGCACGGGACAACCCAATCAGCCCCAGCATTTT
j_call: TRBJ1-2; clone_size: -; d_call: -; v_call: TRBV5-5; cdr3_aa: CASSENQGFGYTF; cdr3_nt: TGTGCCAGCAGCGAAAACCAGGGTTTTGGCTACACCTTC
j_call: TRBJ2-7; clone_size: -; d_call: TRBD2; v_call: TRBV10-3; cdr3_aa: CAIGEGISYEQYF; cdr3_nt: TGTGCCATCGGGGAGGGAATCTCCTACGAGCAGTACTTC
j_call: TRBJ2-1; clone_size: once; d_call: TRBD1; v_call: TRBV27; cdr3_aa: CASKRTGGYNEQFF; cdr3_nt: TGTGCCAGCAAACGGACAGGGGGCTACAATGAGCAGTTCTTC
j_call: TRBJ2-7; clone_size: -; d_call: -; v_call: TRBV19; cdr3_aa: CASSLGPAYEQYF; cdr3_nt: TGTGCCAGTAGTCTAGGGCCTGCCTACGAGCAGTACTTC
j_call: TRBJ2-3; clone_size: -; d_call: TRBD2; v_call: TRBV25-1; cdr3_aa: CASSGSAGASDTQYF; cdr3_nt: TGTGCCAGCAGTGGGTCGGCGGGAGCTTCAGATACGCAGTATTTT
j_call: TRBJ2-3; clone_size: -; d_call: -; v_call: TRBV7-7; cdr3_aa: CASSSYSTDTQYF; cdr3_nt: TGTGCCAGCAGCTCCTACAGCACAGATACGCAGTATTTT
j_call: TRBJ2-5; clone_size: once; d_call: TRBD2; v_call: TRBV15; cdr3_aa: CATSRELAGGRFRETQYF; cdr3_nt: TGTGCCACCAGCAGAGAGCTAGCGGGAGGGCGATTTCGGGAGACCCAGTACTTC
j_call: TRBJ1-2; clone_size: -; d_call: -; v_call: TRBV30; cdr3_aa: CASGDRPGYTF; cdr3_nt: TGTGCCTCCGGGGATCGCCCTGGCTACACCTTC
j_call: TRBJ2-3; clone_size: -; d_call: TRBD2; v_call: TRBV5-4; cdr3_aa: CASSTRLAGGPTDTQYF; cdr3_nt: TGTGCCAGCAGCACACGACTAGCGGGAGGACCCACAGATACGCAGTATTTT
j_call: TRBJ2-1; clone_size: -; d_call: TRBD2; v_call: TRBV9; cdr3_aa: CASSVAVAGDGDEQFF; cdr3_nt: TGTGCCAGCAGCGTAGCTGTAGCGGGAGACGGGGATGAGCAGTTCTTC